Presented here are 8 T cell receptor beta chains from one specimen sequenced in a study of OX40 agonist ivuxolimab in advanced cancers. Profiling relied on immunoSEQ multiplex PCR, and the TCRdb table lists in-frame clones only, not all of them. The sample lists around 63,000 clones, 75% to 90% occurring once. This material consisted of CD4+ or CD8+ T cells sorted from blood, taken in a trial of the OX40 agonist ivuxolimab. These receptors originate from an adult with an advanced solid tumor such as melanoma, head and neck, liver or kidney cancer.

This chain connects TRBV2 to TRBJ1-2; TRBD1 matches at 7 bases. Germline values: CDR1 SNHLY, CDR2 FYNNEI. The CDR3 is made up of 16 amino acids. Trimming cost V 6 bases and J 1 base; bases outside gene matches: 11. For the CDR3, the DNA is TGTGCCAGCAGCTTTCTAATCAGGGGGGGTAACTATGGCTACACCTTC. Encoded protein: CASSFLIRGGNYGYTF.

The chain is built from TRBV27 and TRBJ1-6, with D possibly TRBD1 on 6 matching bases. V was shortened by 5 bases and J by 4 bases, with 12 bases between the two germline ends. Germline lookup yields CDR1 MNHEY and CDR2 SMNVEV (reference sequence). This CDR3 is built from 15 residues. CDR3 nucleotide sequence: TGTGCCAGCAGTCCCGGGACAATATATAATTCACCCCTCCACTTT. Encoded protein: CASSPGTIYNSPLHF.

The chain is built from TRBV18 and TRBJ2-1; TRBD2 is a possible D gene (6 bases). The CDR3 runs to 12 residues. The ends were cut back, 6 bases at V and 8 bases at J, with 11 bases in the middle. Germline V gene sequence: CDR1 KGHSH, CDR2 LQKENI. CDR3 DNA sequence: TGTGCCAGCTCCCAAGGCGGGGATGAGCAGTTCTTC. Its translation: CASSQGGDEQFF.

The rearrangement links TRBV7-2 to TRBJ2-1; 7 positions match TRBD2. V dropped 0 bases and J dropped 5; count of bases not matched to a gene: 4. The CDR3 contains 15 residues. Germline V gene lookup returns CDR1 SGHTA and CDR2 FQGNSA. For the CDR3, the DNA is TGTGCCAGCAGCTTAGCGAGACTAGCTAACAATGAGCAGTTCTTC. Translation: CASSLARLANNEQFF.

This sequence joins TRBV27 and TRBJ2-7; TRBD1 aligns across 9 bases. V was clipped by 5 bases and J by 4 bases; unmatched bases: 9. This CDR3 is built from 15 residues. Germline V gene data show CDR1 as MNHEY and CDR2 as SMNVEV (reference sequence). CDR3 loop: CASSDPGQGPYEQYF. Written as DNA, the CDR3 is TGTGCCAGCAGTGACCCGGGACAGGGACCTTACGAGCAGTACTTC.

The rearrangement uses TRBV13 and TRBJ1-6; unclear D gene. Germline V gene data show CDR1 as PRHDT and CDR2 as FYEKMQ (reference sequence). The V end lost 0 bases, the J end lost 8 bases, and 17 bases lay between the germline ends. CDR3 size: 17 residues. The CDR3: CASSLGQGGWRDSPLHF. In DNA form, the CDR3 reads TGTGCCAGCAGCTTAGGCCAAGGCGGGTGGCGGGATTCACCCCTCCACTTT.

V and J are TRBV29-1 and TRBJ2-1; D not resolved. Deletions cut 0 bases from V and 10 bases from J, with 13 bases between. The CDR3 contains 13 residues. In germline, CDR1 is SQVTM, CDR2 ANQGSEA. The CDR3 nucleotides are TGCAGCGTTGAAGATAATCTTGCCCGAGAGCAGTTCTTC. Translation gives CSVEDNLAREQFF.

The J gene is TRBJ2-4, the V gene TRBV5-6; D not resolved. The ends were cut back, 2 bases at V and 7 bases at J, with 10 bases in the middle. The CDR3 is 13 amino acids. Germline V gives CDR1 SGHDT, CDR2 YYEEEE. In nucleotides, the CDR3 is TGTGCCAGCAGCTTAGGCAGGACGAACATTCAGTACTTC. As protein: CASSLGRTNIQYF.